These 14 T cell receptor beta chains were sequenced from one sample in a study of a mutant IDH1 vaccine in newly diagnosed glioma. Time point reported: week 35, safety follow-up. A 20-mer mutant IDH1 peptide at 300 ug was injected subcutaneously with topical imiquimod. These TCRs are of unknown antigen specificity. Sequenced by immunoSEQ multiplex PCR; TCRdb stores in-frame clones only, minus some. The sample records 35,000 to 50,000 clones, approximately 83% being singletons. Sequencing used PBMCs, obtained from a glioma patient whose treatment included an IDH1 peptide vaccine. The receptors here all came from a woman in her 50s with glioma.

The CDR3 loop is CASSAGTGFSYEQYF. The CDR3 bases are TGTGCCAGCAGCGCCGGGACAGGGTTTTCCTACGAGCAGTACTTC. The V and J genes are TRBV9 and TRBJ2-7, with TRBD1 matching 9 bases. The CDR3 spans 15 residues. V shed 3 bases, J shed 1 base, and the junction held 5 bases outside the gene matches. Germline V gene lookup returns CDR1 SGDLS and CDR2 YYNGEE.

The chain joins TRBV7-6 to TRBJ1-1; tentatively, D is TRBD1 (5 bases). Looked up from germline, CDR1 is SGHVS and CDR2 is FNYEAQ. The V end was cut by 2 bases, the J end by 5 bases, with 9 bases between. CDR3 length: 13 amino acids. The CDR3 DNA follows: TGTGCCAGCAGCTTACAGGGTAGAACTGAAGCTTTCTTT. This codes for CASSLQGRTEAFF.

The J gene is TRBJ2-2, the V gene TRBV5-1, with D unclear. The CDR3 consists of 11 residues. V was shortened by 8 bases and J by 6 bases, with 8 bases between the two germline ends. Per germline, CDR1 SGHRS and CDR2 YFSETQ. CDR3: CASTVSGELFF. In DNA form, the CDR3 reads TGCGCCAGTACGGTATCCGGGGAGCTGTTTTTT.

The V call is TRBV5-4, the J call TRBJ1-3, with D hard to call. The V end was cut by 5 bases, the J end by 4 bases, with 10 bases between. CDR1 is SGHNT, CDR2 YYREEE, per germline (reference sequence). CDR3 size: 13 residues. The CDR3 protein is CASRVVGGNTIYF. The CDR3 DNA follows: TGTGCCAGCAGGGTGGTTGGGGGAAACACCATATATTTT.

The rearrangement links TRBV5-1 to TRBJ1-2; no clear D gene. This CDR3 is 14 amino acids long. Germline CDR1 is SGHRS and CDR2 is YFSETQ. Trimming took off 4 bases at V and 0 bases at J, with 10 bases between the two ends. The CDR3 region has the DNA TGCGCCAGCAGCCGGGGTGAAGCTAACTATGGCTACACCTTC. It is translated as CASSRGEANYGYTF.

The CDR3 DNA reads TGTGCCTCCAGGGGGGGAGCTAACACTGAAGCTTTCTTT. Protein sequence: CASRGGANTEAFF. The rearrangement uses TRBV30 and TRBJ1-1; 7 bases line up with TRBD1. CDR3 size: 13 residues. Looked up from germline, CDR1 is GTSNPN and CDR2 is SVGIG (reference sequence). V trimming: 7 bases; J trimming: 2 bases; junction bases outside the gene matches: 7.

The chain uses TRBV29-1 and TRBJ2-3, with 8 bases fitting TRBD1. The CDR3 loop spans 16 amino acids. After removal of 0 bases from V and 0 bases from J, the junction contained 5 bases not matched to a gene. Germline values: CDR1 SQVTM, CDR2 ANQGSEA. The CDR3 sequence is CSVEDVGQVSTDTQYF. CDR3 coding DNA: TGCAGCGTTGAAGATGTGGGACAGGTGAGCACAGATACGCAGTATTTT.

The V and J genes are TRBV11-2 and TRBJ1-1; D is uncertain. Germline V gene sequence: CDR1 SGHAT, CDR2 FQNNGV. The CDR3 extends over 13 amino acids. V was shortened by 8 bases and J by 6 bases, with 16 bases between the two germline ends. CDR3 amino acids: CASHPQLGAEAFF. The DNA of the CDR3 is TGTGCCAGCCATCCTCAGCTCGGAGCTGAAGCTTTCTTT.

The V call is TRBV4-1, the J call TRBJ1-1, with D hard to call. Germline CDR1 is MGHRA and CDR2 is YSYEKL. This CDR3 has 11 residues. V was shortened by 2 bases and J by 7 bases, with 5 bases between the two germline ends. DNA of the CDR3: TGCGCCAGCAGCCAACGACGTGAAGCTTTCTTT. Its translation is CASSQRREAFF.

This chain uses TRBV6-6 with TRBJ1-2; D not resolved. The CDR3 spans 10 residues. V lost 6 bases to trimming and J lost 5 bases, with 4 bases between them. CDR1 and CDR2 from the germline V gene are MNHNY and SVGAGI (reference sequence). The CDR3 reads CASRGYGYTF. The CDR3 DNA reads as TGTGCCAGCAGAGGGTATGGCTACACCTTC.

This chain links TRBV6-5 with TRBJ1-6; unclear D gene. The CDR3 contains 15 residues. V was cut by 6 bases and J by 4 bases, with 13 bases left in between. Per the germline V gene, CDR1 is MNHEY and CDR2 is SVGAGI. CDR3 nucleotides: TGTGCCAGCAGGGGAAAGGGTCCTTATAATTCACCCCTCCACTTT. Its translation: CASRGKGPYNSPLHF.

The chain is built from TRBV5-1 and TRBJ1-1; D unclear. Trimming left V 5 bases short and J 0 bases short, with 11 bases between. Germline values: CDR1 SGHRS, CDR2 YFSETQ. The CDR3 runs 14 residues. The CDR3 loop is CASSAHRVNTEAFF. The CDR3 DNA reads TGCGCCAGCAGTGCGCACCGGGTGAACACTGAAGCTTTCTTT. Drawing the rest from reference TRBV5-1 and TRBJ1-1, the complete variable domain is KAGVTQTPRYLIKTRGQQVTLSCSPISGHRSVSWYQQTPGQGLQFLFEYFSETQRNKGNFPGRFSGRQFSNSRSEMNVSTLELGDSALYLCASSAHRVNTEAFFGQGTRLTVV.

This clone was recorded only once. The V gene is TRBV6-5, the J gene TRBJ2-7, with D possibly matching TRBD2 (5 bases). The germline V gene has CDR1 MNHEY and CDR2 SVGAGI. Deletions cut 4 bases from V and 0 bases from J, with 13 bases between. This CDR3 has 15 amino acids. The CDR3 nucleotides are TGTGCCAGCAGTTCCTACTCGGGGAGCTCCTACGAGCAGTACTTC. Its translation is CASSSYSGSSYEQYF.

The rearrangement links TRBV25-1 to TRBJ1-1; D not certain. CDR1 MGHDK and CDR2 SYGVNS come from the germline V gene. This CDR3 spans 14 amino acids. The V end was cut by 0 bases, the J end by 8 bases, with 13 bases between. The chain's CDR3 is CASSEYKGGREAFF. In nucleotides, the CDR3 is TGTGCCAGCAGTGAATATAAAGGCGGCCGAGAAGCTTTCTTT.